This TCR beta chain was recorded in a study of T cell responses to AZD1222 COVID-19 vaccine. CDR1 and CDR2 (germline): MNHEY, SMNVEV (reference sequence). The length of the CDR3 is 13 residues. V was cut by 6 bases and J by 4 bases, with 10 bases left in between. Assay used: immunoSEQ multiplex PCR; TCRdb lists only in-frame clones, some missing. The table shows around 150,000 clones, with less than 95% occurring only once. Specimen: peripheral blood, collected on day 0 of AZD1222 vaccination. The sequence came from an adult in good health. This sequence joins TRBV27 and TRBJ1-5; D gene uncertain. Here the CDR3 reads CASRVGLNQPQHF. CDR3 nucleotides: TGTGCCAGCAGGGTGGGTCTAAATCAGCCCCAGCATTTT.